The sequence of this T cell receptor beta chain was determined in a study of cytomegalovirus exposure and HLA in healthy donors. Notes on the study in general: Later on, an analysis tied 15,000 to 20,000 TCR beta sequences to HLA alleles at 0.05 false discovery rate. Trimming of TCR beta V- and J-genes showed a link, identified in a later analysis, to a missense DCLRE1C variant. Accurate prediction of most subjects' HLA-A and HLA-B alleles from TCR beta sequences was reported.

Primers for the PCR totalled 60 Vbeta and 13 Jbeta. Clones were sequenced by immunoSEQ multiplex PCR, and TCRdb holds only the in-frame ones, with some missing. The table lists about 150,000 clones, more than 60% of them singletons. Germline CDR1 is MNHNY and CDR2 is SVGAGI (reference sequence). This CDR3 is 15 amino acids long. Deletions cut 8 bases from V and 0 bases from J, with 14 bases between. Worth noting for this clone: Its antigen remains unidentified.

This sequence originates from a woman aged 40 to 50 in good health and CMV-seropositive. Sequenced material: PBMCs. The V and J genes are TRBV6-6 and TRBJ1-5; the D gene is possibly TRBD1 (6 bases). In DNA, the CDR3 is TGTGCCAGCGTACGGACAGCCTATAGCAATCAGCCCCAGCATTTT. Protein sequence: CASVRTAYSNQPQHF.